This record covers a single TCR beta chain. Its antigen is unidentified. The CDR3 is 15 amino acids. CDR1 and CDR2 (germline): SGHRS, YFSETQ. V was cut by 3 bases and J by 1 base, with 10 bases left in between. Total RNA, at least 5 micrograms per sample, came from PBMCs. Primed by a sample-barcoded 5' primer and a J-beta primer mix, a second PCR proceeded for 7 to 11 cycles. Each cDNA molecule carried a tag from a template-switch adaptor that contained 12 random nucleotides. MiXCR was run by TCRdb on the 5' RACE reads, yielding one entry per CDR3 protein. The table lists 1.5 million to 2 million distinct CDR3 sequences, approximately 39% of them singletons, with more than 20% in the top ten. This sample was taken from a study of blood T cells in healthy people across ages. Study-wide results and limits: TCR beta diversity, measured per million T cells, fell in a roughly linear way with age.

Sequenced material: blood. The chain is built from TRBV5-1 and TRBJ2-2, with D perhaps assigned TRBD1 or TRBD2 (5 bases each). The clonotype comes from a human donor in good health. The CDR3 loop reads CASSWGNRNTGELFF. As DNA, the CDR3 is TGCGCCAGCAGCTGGGGGAATCGGAACACCGGGGAGCTGTTTTTT.